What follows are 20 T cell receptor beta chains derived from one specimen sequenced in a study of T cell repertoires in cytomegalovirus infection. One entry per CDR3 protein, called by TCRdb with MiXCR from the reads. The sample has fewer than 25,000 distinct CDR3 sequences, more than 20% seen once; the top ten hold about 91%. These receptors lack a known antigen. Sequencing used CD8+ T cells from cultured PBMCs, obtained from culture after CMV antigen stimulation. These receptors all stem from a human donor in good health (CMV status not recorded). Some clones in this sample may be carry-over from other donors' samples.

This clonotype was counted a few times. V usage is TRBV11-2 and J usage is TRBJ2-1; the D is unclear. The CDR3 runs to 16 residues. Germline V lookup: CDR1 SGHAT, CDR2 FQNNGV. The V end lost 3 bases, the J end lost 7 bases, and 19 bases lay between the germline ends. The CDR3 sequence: CASSFYRAPPENEQFF. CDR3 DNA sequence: TGTGCCAGCAGCTTCTATCGCGCGCCCCCTGAGAATGAGCAGTTCTTC. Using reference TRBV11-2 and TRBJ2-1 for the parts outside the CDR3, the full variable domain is EAGVAQSPRYKIIEKRQSVAFWCNPISGHATLYWYQQILGQGPKLLIQFQNNGVVDDSQLPKDRFSAERLKGVDSTLKIQPAKLEDSAVYLCASSFYRAPPENEQFFGPGTRLTVL.

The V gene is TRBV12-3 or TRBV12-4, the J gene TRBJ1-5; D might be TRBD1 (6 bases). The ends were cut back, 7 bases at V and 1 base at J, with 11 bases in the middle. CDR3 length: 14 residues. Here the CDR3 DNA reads TGTGCCAGCACATGGGGGGGCAGCAATCAGCCCCAGCATTTT. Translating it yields CASTWGGSNQPQHF.

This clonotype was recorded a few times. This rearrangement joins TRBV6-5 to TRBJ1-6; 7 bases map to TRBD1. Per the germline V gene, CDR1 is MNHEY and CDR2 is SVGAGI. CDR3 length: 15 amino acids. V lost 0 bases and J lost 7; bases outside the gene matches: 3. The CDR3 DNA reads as TGTGCCAGCAGTTACTCACTGACAGGGAATTCACCCCTCCACTTT. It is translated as CASSYSLTGNSPLHF.

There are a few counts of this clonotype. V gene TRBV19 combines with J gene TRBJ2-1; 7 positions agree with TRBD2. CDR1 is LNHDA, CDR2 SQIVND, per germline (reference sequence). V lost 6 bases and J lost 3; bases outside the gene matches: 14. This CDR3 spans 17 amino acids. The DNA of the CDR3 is TGTGCCAGTAGCCCCAAAGCGGGGATTCGCCTCTACAATGAGCAGTTCTTC. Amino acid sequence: CASSPKAGIRLYNEQFF.

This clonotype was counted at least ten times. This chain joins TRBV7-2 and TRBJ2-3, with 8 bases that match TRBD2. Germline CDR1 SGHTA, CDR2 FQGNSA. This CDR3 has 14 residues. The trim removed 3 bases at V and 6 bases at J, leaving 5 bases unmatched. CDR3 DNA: TGTGCCAGCAGCTTGATTGGCGGGGGGGATACGCAGTATTTT. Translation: CASSLIGGGDTQYF.

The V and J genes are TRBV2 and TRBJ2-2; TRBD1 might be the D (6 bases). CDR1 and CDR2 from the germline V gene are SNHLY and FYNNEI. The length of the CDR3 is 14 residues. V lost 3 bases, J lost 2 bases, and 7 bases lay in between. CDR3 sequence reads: CASSDRGNTGELFF. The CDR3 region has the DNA TGTGCCAGCAGTGACAGGGGTAACACCGGGGAGCTGTTTTTT.

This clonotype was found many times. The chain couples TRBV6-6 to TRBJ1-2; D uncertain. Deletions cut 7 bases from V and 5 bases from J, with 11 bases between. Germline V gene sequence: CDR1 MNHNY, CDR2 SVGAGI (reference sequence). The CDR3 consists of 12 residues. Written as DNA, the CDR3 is TGTGCCAGCACCCTGGGAGAATATGGCTACACCTTC. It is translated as CASTLGEYGYTF.

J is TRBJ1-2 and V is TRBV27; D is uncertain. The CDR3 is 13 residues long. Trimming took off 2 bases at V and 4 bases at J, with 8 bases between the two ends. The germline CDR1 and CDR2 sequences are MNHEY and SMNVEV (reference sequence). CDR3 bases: TGTGCCAGCAGTTTAGGACGGGGCTATGGCTACACCTTC. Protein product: CASSLGRGYGYTF.

The CDR3 nucleotides are TGTGCCAGCAGTTTAGTCCCAGGGAGGATGAACACTGAAGCTTTCTTT. This translates into CASSLVPGRMNTEAFF. This chain connects TRBV12-3 or TRBV12-4 to TRBJ1-1; D possibly corresponds to TRBD1 (5 bases). Trimming removed 1 base at V and 0 bases at J, with 12 bases between. The CDR3 consists of 16 residues.

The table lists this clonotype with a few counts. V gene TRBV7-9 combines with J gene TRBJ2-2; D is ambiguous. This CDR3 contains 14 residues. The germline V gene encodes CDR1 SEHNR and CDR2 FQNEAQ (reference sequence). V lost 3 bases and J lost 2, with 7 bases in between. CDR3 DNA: TGTGCCAGCAGCTTCCTCGGTAACACCGGGGAGCTGTTTTTT. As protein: CASSFLGNTGELFF.

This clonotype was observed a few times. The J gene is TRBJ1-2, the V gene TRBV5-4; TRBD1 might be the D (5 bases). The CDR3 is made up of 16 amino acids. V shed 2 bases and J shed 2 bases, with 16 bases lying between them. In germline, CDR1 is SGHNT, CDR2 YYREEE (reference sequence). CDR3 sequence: CASSLRGREFNYGYTF. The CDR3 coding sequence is TGTGCCAGCAGCTTACGAGGCAGGGAATTCAACTATGGCTACACCTTC.

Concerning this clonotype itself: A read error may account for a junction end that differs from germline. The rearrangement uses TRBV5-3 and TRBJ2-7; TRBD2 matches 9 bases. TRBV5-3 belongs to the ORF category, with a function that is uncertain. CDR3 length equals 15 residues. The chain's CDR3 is CASSLVGGGAYEQYF. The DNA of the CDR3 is TGTGCCAGCAGCTTGGTGGGCGGGGGGGCTTACGAGCAGTACTTC.

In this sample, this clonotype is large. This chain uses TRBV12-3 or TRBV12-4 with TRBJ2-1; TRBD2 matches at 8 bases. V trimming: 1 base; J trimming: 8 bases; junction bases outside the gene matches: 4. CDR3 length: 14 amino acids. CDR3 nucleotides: TGTGCCAGCAGTTTAGGGCGGGGGGAGGATGAGCAGTTCTTC. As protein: CASSLGRGEDEQFF.

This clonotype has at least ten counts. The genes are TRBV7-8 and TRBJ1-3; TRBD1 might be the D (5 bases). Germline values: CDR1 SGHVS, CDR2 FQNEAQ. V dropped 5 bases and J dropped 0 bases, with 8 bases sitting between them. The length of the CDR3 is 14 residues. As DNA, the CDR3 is TGTGCCAGCAGCCCCCAGGGCTCTGGAAACACCATATATTTT. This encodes CASSPQGSGNTIYF.

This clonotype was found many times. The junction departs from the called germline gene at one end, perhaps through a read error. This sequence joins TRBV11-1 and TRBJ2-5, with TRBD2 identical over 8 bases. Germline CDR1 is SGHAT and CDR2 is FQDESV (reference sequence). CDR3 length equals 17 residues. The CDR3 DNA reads TGTGCCAGCAGCGTAGCCGGGACTAGAAGTTACCAAGAGACCCAGTACTTC. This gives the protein CASSVAGTRSYQETQYF.

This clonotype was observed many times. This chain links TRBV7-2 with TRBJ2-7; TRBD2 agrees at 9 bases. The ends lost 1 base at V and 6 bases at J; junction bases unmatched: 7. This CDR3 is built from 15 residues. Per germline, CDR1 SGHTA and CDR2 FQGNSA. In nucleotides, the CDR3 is TGTGCCAGCAGCTTAGACCCTGGGACTAGCTCCGAGCAGTACTTC. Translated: CASSLDPGTSSEQYF.

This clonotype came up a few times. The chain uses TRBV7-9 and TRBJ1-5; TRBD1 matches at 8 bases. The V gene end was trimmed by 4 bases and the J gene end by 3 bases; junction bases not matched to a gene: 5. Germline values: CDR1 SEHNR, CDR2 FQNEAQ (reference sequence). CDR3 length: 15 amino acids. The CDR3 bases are TGTGCCAGCAGCTCGACAGGGGTAGACAATCAGCCCCAGCATTTT. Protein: CASSSTGVDNQPQHF.

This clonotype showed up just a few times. CDR3 DNA sequence: TGTGCCAGCAGCCCTGTTGTCCTCCATCCCCTCCACTTT. Translating gives CASSPVVLHPLHF. The V call is TRBV7-2, the J call TRBJ1-6; no clear D gene. The CDR3 extends over 13 amino acids. V dropped 5 bases and J dropped 13 bases, with 15 bases sitting between them. The V gene's germline CDR1 is SGHTA and CDR2 FQGNSA.

The CDR3 region has the DNA TGTGCCAGCAGTACAAGGACAGAGAACACTGAAGCTTTCTTT. Translation: CASSTRTENTEAFF. The V call is TRBV6-1, the J call TRBJ1-1, with D perhaps TRBD1 (6 bases). The CDR3 has 14 residues. V lost 5 bases and J 1 base, leaving 11 bases between the germline ends. CDR1 is MNHNS and CDR2 is SASEGT in the germline V gene.

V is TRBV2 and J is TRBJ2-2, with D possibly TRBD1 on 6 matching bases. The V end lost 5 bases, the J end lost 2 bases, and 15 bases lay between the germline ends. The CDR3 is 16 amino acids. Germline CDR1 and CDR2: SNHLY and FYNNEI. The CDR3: CASSSTGFLNTGELFF. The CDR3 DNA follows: TGTGCCAGCAGTAGCACAGGGTTTCTTAACACCGGGGAGCTGTTTTTT. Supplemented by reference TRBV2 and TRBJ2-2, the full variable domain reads EPEVTQTPSHQVTQMGQEVILRCVPISNHLYFYWYRQILGQKVEFLVSFYNNEISEKSEIFDDQFSVERPDGSNFTLKIRSTKLEDSAMYFCASSSTGFLNTGELFFGEGSRLTVL.